The clone carrying this T cell receptor beta chain was counted a few times. The antigen is undetermined. The V end was cut by 4 bases, the J end by 2 bases, with 5 bases between. The CDR3 is 12 amino acids. Germline V gives CDR1 SGDLS, CDR2 YYNGEE. This record comes from a study of T cell responses to AZD1222 COVID-19 vaccine. Overall study context: Second doses at about 4 or about 12 weeks were pooled.

Overall study results and limits: Baseline seropositivity occurred in only a handful of AZD1222 recipients. Donors in the cohort were predominantly white British and more often female, and clonal diversity was possibly underestimated.

Profiling relied on immunoSEQ multiplex PCR, and the TCRdb table lists in-frame clones only, not all of them. The sample contains some 150,000 clones, about 90% of which appear only once. The rearrangement links TRBV9 to TRBJ2-3; D is uncertain. The sequences come from peripheral blood, collected on day 0 of AZD1222 vaccination. This clonotype was sampled from an adult in good health. CDR3 residues: CASSSITDTQYF. The CDR3 region has the DNA TGTGCCAGCAGCTCGATCACAGATACGCAGTATTTT.